These T cell receptor beta chains were read from a single sample in a study of OX40 agonist ivuxolimab in advanced cancers. Method: immunoSEQ multiplex PCR; TCRdb's copy keeps in-frame clones and lacks some. The sample carries over 95,000 clones, about four fifths recorded once. Source: CD4+ or CD8+ T cells sorted from blood, taken in a trial of the OX40 agonist ivuxolimab. The receptor source for this set is an adult with an advanced solid tumor such as melanoma, head and neck, liver or kidney cancer. Each CDR3 is given with its conserved first and last residue. D genes are given only for firm matches. A clone size is listed for some rows: how often the clone was seen (once, few, many), or a class if it is expanded.

d_call j_call v_call clone_size cdr3_aa cdr3_nt
NA TRBJ2-1 TRBV10-3 NA CAISSTGYNEQFF TGTGCCATCAGCTCAACAGGATACAATGAGCAGTTCTTC
NA TRBJ1-5 TRBV28 few CASSLGIHNQPQHF TGTGCCAGCAGTTTGGGGATTCACAATCAGCCCCAGCATTTT
NA TRBJ1-6 TRBV5-6 once CASSLGQGSSPLHF TGTGCCAGCAGCTTGGGCCAGGGGAGTTCACCCCTCCACTTT
NA TRBJ1-2 TRBV18 NA CASSPEPQGYGYTF TGTGCCAGCTCACCAGAACCCCAGGGCTATGGCTACACCTTC
NA TRBJ2-7 TRBV29-1 NA CSVGGGGSYEQYF TGCAGCGTTGGAGGGGGGGGCTCCTACGAGCAGTACTTC
NA TRBJ2-1 TRBV5-1 NA CASSAGQLGYNEQFF TGCGCCAGCAGCGCGGGACAATTGGGTTACAATGAGCAGTTCTTC
NA TRBJ1-1 TRBV29-1 NA CSVREANTEAFF TGCAGCGTCCGGGAGGCGAACACTGAAGCTTTCTTT
NA TRBJ2-7 TRBV10-3 NA CAISGDWGPRDEQYF TGTGCCATCAGTGGGGACTGGGGGCCTCGGGACGAGCAGTACTTC
NA TRBJ1-3 TRBV9 NA CASSPTYSGNTIYF TGTGCCAGCAGCCCCACGTACTCTGGAAACACCATATATTTT
TRBD1 TRBJ2-7 TRBV18 NA CASSRGTGSSYEQYF TGTGCCAGCTCACGGGGGACAGGGAGCTCCTACGAGCAGTACTTC
TRBD1 TRBJ1-2 TRBV2 once CASSEAQGAGYGYTF TGTGCCAGCAGTGAAGCGCAGGGGGCGGGCTATGGCTACACCTTC
TRBD2 TRBJ2-1 TRBV29-1 NA CSVLTSGSSYNEQFF TGCAGCGTTTTGACTAGCGGGAGCTCCTACAATGAGCAGTTCTTC
NA TRBJ1-4 TRBV5-1 NA CASSIGTNKPEKLFF TGCGCCAGCAGCATTGGGACAAACAAGCCAGAAAAACTGTTTTTT
NA TRBJ2-3 TRBV5-1 NA CASSLAEFTDTQYF TGCGCCAGCAGCTTGGCTGAGTTTACAGATACGCAGTATTTT
NA TRBJ1-4 TRBV6-5 NA CASRPQGATNEKLFF TGTGCCAGCAGGCCACAGGGCGCAACTAATGAAAAACTGTTTTTT
NA TRBJ1-2 TRBV7-2 NA CASSSRDGNYGYTF TGTGCCAGCAGCTCACGGGACGGTAACTATGGCTACACCTTC
NA TRBJ2-2 TRBV11-2 NA CASSLDSVYRKNTGELFF TGTGCCAGCAGCTTAGATTCGGTGTACAGAAAGAACACCGGGGAGCTGTTTTTT
TRBD2 TRBJ2-7 TRBV28 NA CASSPLSWGGAEQYF TGTGCCAGCAGTCCTCTCTCCTGGGGGGGAGCCGAGCAGTACTTC
NA TRBJ2-3 TRBV7-9 NA CASSLGVSTDTQYF TGTGCCAGCAGCTTAGGTGTTAGCACAGATACGCAGTATTTT
NA TRBJ1-3 TRBV6-1 NA CASSEVTGWAGNTIYF TGTGCCAGCAGTGAAGTTACAGGGTGGGCTGGAAACACCATATATTTT